This T cell receptor beta chain is drawn from a study of vaccination and CD4 T cells after COVID-19. CDR3 length: 18 amino acids. After removal of 0 bases from V and 1 base from J, the junction contained 6 bases not matched to a gene. Looked up from germline, CDR1 is SGHTA and CDR2 is FQGTGA. The Oncomine TCR Beta short-read assay sequenced DNA from cultured CD4+ T cells. Via MiXCR, TCRdb re-called the PCR reads, giving one row per CDR3 protein. Of several thousand distinct CDR3 sequences in the sample, around 40% were seen once. Treatment of the sample: approximately 9-day PBMC culture with coronavirus spike peptide pools or control peptides (ViraFEST assay). About this clonotype itself: The antigen remains unidentified.

Sequences were obtained from CD4+ T cells from blood, cultured in vitro. The TCR comes from a human donor who had recovered from COVID-19. The rearrangement joins TRBV7-3 to TRBJ2-3; TRBD2 agrees at 11 bases. CDR3 DNA: TGTGCCAGCAGCTTAACGGCTCTAGCGGGGGGCCGCACAGATACGCAGTATTTT. Protein: CASSLTALAGGRTDTQYF.